The next 30 T cell receptor beta chains were all read from a single sample in a study of T cells in Graves' hyperthyroidism and ophthalmopathy (dated by TCRdb to 2018 to 2020). Library preparation was by multiplex PCR. The listed sequencing device is Illumina HiSeq 2000. Amplification of TCR beta CDR3 regions was carried out from RNA transcripts. For the first round of RT-PCR on the TCR CDR3, the HTBI primer set was used together with the Qiagen OneStep RT-PCR kit. The public reads were reanalyzed by TCRdb: fastp trimming at Q25, MiXCR alignment, in-frame beta chains only. Rows with a matching CDR3 protein are joined into one entry that keeps the most common DNA and genes. The sample yields more than 500,000 distinct CDR3 sequences; over 45% were counted once. The ten largest clones take up around two fifths of the sample. The specimen sequenced was peripheral blood or thyroid tissue (not recorded which). The receptor set was obtained from an adult woman with Graves' disease, either hyperthyroidism or ophthalmopathy (not recorded which).

Details on this clonotype: This clone may be a read error of a much larger clone one base away. The chain links TRBV5-6 to TRBJ1-2; possible D gene TRBD1, 5 bases. CDR1 SGHDT and CDR2 YYEEEE come from the germline V gene. The CDR3 length is 14 residues. CDR3: CTSSLPGWSYGYTF. The CDR3 nucleotides are TGTACCAGCAGCTTGCCAGGGTGGAGTTATGGCTACACCTTC.

A few counts support this clonotype. CDR3 nucleotides: TGCGCCAGCAGCTTGGGTACGGATGAAAAACTGTTTTTT. This sequence encodes CASSLGTDEKLFF. The rearrangement uses TRBV5-1 and TRBJ1-4, with D unresolved. The V and J ends lost 0 bases and 6 bases respectively, with 6 bases between them. The V gene's germline CDR1 is SGHRS and CDR2 YFSETQ. CDR3 length: 13 amino acids.

This chain links TRBV10-2 with TRBJ1-2; D not resolved. The CDR3 consists of 14 residues. The germline V gene has CDR1 WSHSY and CDR2 SAAADI. V shed 0 bases and J shed 7 bases, with 12 bases lying between them. The DNA of the CDR3 is TGCGCCAGCAGTGAGTCCCTAAGGGCTGTTGGCTACACCTTC. Translation gives CASSESLRAVGYTF.

This clonotype came up once. The chain recombines TRBV2 with TRBJ1-1, with unresolved D. This CDR3 region has 17 residues. V lost 1 base to trimming and J lost 2 bases, with 17 bases between them. Germline-derived CDR1 and CDR2 are SNHLY and FYNNEI. The CDR3 loop reads CASSEELGLMENTEAFF. CDR3 nucleotides: TGTGCCAGCAGTGAAGAGTTGGGGTTGATGGAAAACACTGAAGCTTTCTTT.

This clonotype appeared many times. The chain couples TRBV20-1 to TRBJ1-5; D might be TRBD1 (5 bases). This CDR3 is 14 amino acids long. Germline CDR1 and CDR2: DFQATT and SNEGSKA (reference sequence). Trimming shortened V by 0 bases and J by 6 bases, and 12 bases separated the two germline ends. This chain's CDR3 is CSARDRQGVQPQHF. The DNA of the CDR3 is TGCAGTGCTAGAGATCGGCAGGGTGTTCAGCCCCAGCATTTT.

The chain links TRBV7-9 to TRBJ2-5; a possible D gene is TRBD2 (5 bases). Germline CDR1 SEHNR, CDR2 FQNEAQ (reference sequence). The CDR3 is 12 amino acids. The V and J ends lost 2 bases and 5 bases respectively, with 6 bases between them. The CDR3 bases are TGTGCCAGCAGCTTAAGGGAGGAGACCCAGTACTTC. Protein product: CASSLREETQYF.

This chain links TRBV7-9 with TRBJ2-2, with D perhaps TRBD1 (6 bases). CDR3 length: 12 residues. Trimming left V 7 bases short and J 8 bases short, with 11 bases between. Germline V gives CDR1 SEHNR, CDR2 FQNEAQ (reference sequence). The CDR3 DNA reads as TGTGCCAGCACCCACAGGGAGGGGGAGCTGTTTTTT. This gives the protein CASTHREGELFF. Drawing the rest from reference TRBV7-9 and TRBJ2-2, the complete variable domain is DTGVSQNPRHKITKRGQNVTFRCDPISEHNRLYWYRQTLGQGPEFLTYFQNEAQLEKSRLLSDRFSAERPKGSFSTLEIQRTEQGDSAMYLCASTHREGELFFGEGSRLTVL.

This clonotype was seen repeatedly, ten times or more. V is TRBV7-9 and J is TRBJ2-7; TRBD2 aligns across 8 bases. The length of the CDR3 is 15 residues. Per germline, CDR1 SEHNR and CDR2 FQNEAQ (reference sequence). V shed 1 base and J 7 bases; nucleotides not matched to a gene: 9. The CDR3 DNA is TGTGCCAGCAGCTTAGATCCGGGACTAGATGGAGAGCAGTACTTC. Residues: CASSLDPGLDGEQYF. Supplemented by reference TRBV7-9 and TRBJ2-7, the full variable domain reads DTGVSQNPRHKITKRGQNVTFRCDPISEHNRLYWYRQTLGQGPEFLTYFQNEAQLEKSRLLSDRFSAERPKGSFSTLEIQRTEQGDSAMYLCASSLDPGLDGEQYFGPGTRLTVT.

As to this clonotype: Just one base apart from a much larger clone, this may be a read error. This rearrangement joins TRBV20-1 to TRBJ2-7; tentative D call: TRBD1 (6 bases). This CDR3 is built from 13 residues. In germline, CDR1 is DFQATT, CDR2 SNEGSKA (reference sequence). CDR3 residues: CSVPSDRTYGQYF. The CDR3 nucleotides read TGCAGTGTCCCTTCTGACAGGACCTACGGGCAGTACTTC.

On this clonotype itself: A much larger clone differs from this one at a single base, so this may be a read error. The V gene is TRBV11-1, the J gene TRBJ2-5, with 7 bases lining up with TRBD2. Unmatched junction bases numbered 11, after V lost 3 bases and J lost 7 bases. The CDR3 length is 15 residues. Germline-derived CDR1 and CDR2 are SGHAT and FQDESV (reference sequence). This chain's CDR3 is CASSLPGLQKGTQYF. As DNA, the CDR3 is TGTGCCAGCAGCTTGCCGGGACTACAAAAAGGGACCCAGTACTTC.

This clonotype was recorded many times. The chain links TRBV10-3 to TRBJ2-5, with D perhaps matching TRBD2 (5 bases). Trimming shortened V by 8 bases and J by 3 bases, and 13 bases separated the two germline ends. The V gene's germline CDR1 is ENHRY and CDR2 SYGVKD. The CDR3 has 13 residues. Written as DNA, the CDR3 is TGTGCCATCGGCTCGCGGGCAGAAGAGACCCAGTACTTC. The encoded protein is CAIGSRAEETQYF.

The gene calls are TRBV15 and TRBJ1-1; TRBD1 agrees at 9 bases. This CDR3 contains 13 residues. Germline V CDR1 and CDR2: LNHNV, YYDKDF (reference sequence). Trimming took 6 bases from V and 6 from J; bases not matched to a gene: 5. CDR3 sequence: CATRWTGEAEAFF. The CDR3 DNA is TGTGCCACCAGATGGACAGGGGAGGCTGAAGCTTTCTTT.

This clonotype occurred a few times. Here the CDR3 reads CASSLGTSRRYF. DNA of the CDR3: TGTGCCAGCAGCCTGGGGACCTCACGCAGGTACTTC. The chain has TRBV7-9 and TRBJ2-7, with D perhaps assigned TRBD1 or TRBD2 (5 bases each). V dropped 5 bases and J dropped 12 bases, with 17 bases sitting between them. Looked up from germline, CDR1 is SEHNR and CDR2 is FQNEAQ (reference sequence). The CDR3 contains 12 residues.

This clonotype was found once. The rearrangement joins TRBV15 to TRBJ1-5, with 7 bases lining up with TRBD1. This CDR3 region has 17 residues. Germline-derived CDR1 and CDR2 are LNHNV and YYDKDF (reference sequence). V trimming: 7 bases; J trimming: 0 bases; junction bases outside the gene matches: 12. DNA of the CDR3: TGTGCCACCACGGACGGACAGGAGACATATAGCAATCAGCCCCAGCATTTT. Protein: CATTDGQETYSNQPQHF.

The chain links TRBV28 to TRBJ2-2; D ambiguous. With 2 bases removed from V and 12 bases from J, the gap between germline ends came to 16 bases. Germline CDR1 reads MDHEN; CDR2 reads SYDVKM. This CDR3 spans 14 amino acids. CDR3 coding DNA: TGTGCCAGCAGTTTAGGTCATGCCCAGGCGCAGCTGTTTTTT. Protein product: CASSLGHAQAQLFF.

The table lists this clonotype with many counts. The chain carries TRBV7-3 and TRBJ1-6; the D gene is possibly TRBD1 (6 bases). The germline V gene encodes CDR1 SGHTA and CDR2 FQGTGA. This CDR3 region has 14 residues. V was trimmed by 4 bases and J by 7 bases, leaving 11 bases between them. The CDR3 DNA reads as TGTGCCAGCAGCTCACAGGGCGGGAATTCACCCCTCCACTTT. This translates into CASSSQGGNSPLHF.

This clonotype has more than one count but fewer than ten. The chain combines TRBV10-3 with TRBJ2-7; possibly TRBD2 for D (5 bases). Trimming left V 6 bases short and J 6 bases short, with 21 bases between. The CDR3 has 15 residues. Germline V CDR1 and CDR2: ENHRY, SYGVKD. CDR3 protein: CAIRGSVLMPTEQYF. The CDR3 bases are TGTGCCATCAGGGGTAGCGTATTAATGCCCACCGAGCAGTACTTC.

The V call is TRBV5-1, the J call TRBJ2-7; possibly TRBD2 for D (5 bases). The ends were cut back, 5 bases at V and 1 base at J, with 13 bases in the middle. This CDR3 region has 14 residues. CDR1 and CDR2 (germline): SGHRS, YFSETQ. The CDR3 DNA reads as TGCGCCAGCAGTCCAAGGACTCTATCCTACGAGCAGTACTTC. Translated: CASSPRTLSYEQYF.

The chain couples TRBV9 to TRBJ1-4, with a weak D call TRBD1 (5 bases). The CDR3 is 14 residues long. V lost 3 bases and J 7 bases, leaving 13 bases between the germline ends. Germline V gives CDR1 SGDLS, CDR2 YYNGEE. CDR3 bases: TGTGCCAGCAGCGCTAGGGGTATGACTGAAAAACTGTTTTTT. Translated: CASSARGMTEKLFF.

This clonotype appeared many times. The J gene is TRBJ2-2, the V gene TRBV14; D call uncertain. The CDR3 spans 15 residues. Germline CDR1 is SGHDN and CDR2 is FVKESK. Trimming shortened V by 3 bases and J by 4 bases, and 12 bases separated the two germline ends. CDR3 DNA: TGTGCCAGCAGCCAGTGGCAGGTCGGCACCGGGGAGCTGTTTTTT. It yields the protein CASSQWQVGTGELFF.

This clonotype has only one observation. The J gene is TRBJ2-7, the V gene TRBV7-9; 7 nucleotides agree with TRBD1. This CDR3 comprises 13 residues. The germline V gene encodes CDR1 SEHNR and CDR2 FQNEAQ (reference sequence). V gave up 5 bases and J gave up 5 bases; unmatched junction bases: 6. In DNA form, the CDR3 reads TGTGCCAGCAGCACCGGGACAGAAAACGAGCAGTACTTC. Translating gives CASSTGTENEQYF.

This clonotype has at least ten counts. The gene calls are TRBV2 and TRBJ1-6; 7 nucleotides line up with TRBD1. Trimming cost V 6 bases and J 8 bases; bases outside gene matches: 7. Germline V CDR1 and CDR2: SNHLY, FYNNEI. This CDR3 comprises 14 residues. The CDR3 region is CASRKSQGDSPLHF. In DNA, the CDR3 is TGTGCCAGCAGAAAATCCCAGGGGGATTCACCCCTCCACTTT.

The rearrangement uses TRBV2 and TRBJ1-5, with no clear D. V was trimmed by 4 bases and J by 7 bases, leaving 2 bases between them. This CDR3 is built from 10 residues. The germline V gene encodes CDR1 SNHLY and CDR2 FYNNEI. CDR3 in amino acids: CASSGQPQHF. The CDR3 DNA sequence: TGTGCCAGCAGTGGGCAGCCCCAGCATTTT. The variable domain in full, completed from reference TRBV2 and TRBJ1-5, reads EPEVTQTPSHQVTQMGQEVILRCVPISNHLYFYWYRQILGQKVEFLVSFYNNEISEKSEIFDDQFSVERPDGSNFTLKIRSTKLEDSAMYFCASSGQPQHFGDGTRLSIL.

The J gene is TRBJ2-2, the V gene TRBV24-1; 7 bases are shared with TRBD1. Unmatched junction bases numbered 4, after V lost 2 bases and J lost 8 bases. Germline V gene data show CDR1 as KGHDR and CDR2 as SFDVKD. The length of the CDR3 is 14 residues. CDR3 region: CATSDSTGYGELFF. CDR3 sequence (DNA): TGTGCCACCAGTGATTCGACAGGGTATGGGGAGCTGTTTTTT.

This clonotype was seen many times. The chain is built from TRBV4-2 and TRBJ1-2, with TRBD1 as a possible D gene (6 bases). The germline gives CDR1 LGHNA, CDR2 YNFKEQ. V gave up 0 bases and J gave up 10 bases, with 18 bases separating them. There are 15 residues in the CDR3. The CDR3 sequence is CASSQESGTPRHYTF. The CDR3 DNA is TGTGCCAGCAGCCAAGAATCCGGGACACCTCGACACTACACCTTC.

With regard to this clonotype: With a much larger clone just one base away, this may be a read error. The CDR3 carries no conserved terminal phenylalanine or tryptophan, so it likely arises from a read error. The chain uses TRBV12-3 or TRBV12-4 and TRBJ2-7; D is uncertain. V was cut by 2 bases and J by 2 bases, with 7 bases left in between. The CDR3 extends over 13 amino acids. CDR3 sequence (DNA): TGTGCCAGCAGTTTATCTGCAACCTACGAGCAGTACCTC. Protein: CASSLSATYEQYL.

This sequence joins TRBV24-1 and TRBJ2-3; TRBD2 might be the D (6 bases). V was clipped by 4 bases and J by 5 bases, with 9 bases between them. The germline V gene has CDR1 KGHDR and CDR2 SFDVKD. This CDR3 is built from 13 residues. The CDR3 sequence is CATSDVGGDTQYF. DNA for the CDR3: TGTGCCACCAGTGACGTGGGGGGAGATACGCAGTATTTT.

The rearrangement uses TRBV2 and TRBJ2-2, with 8 bases lining up with TRBD1. This CDR3 has 15 amino acids. Germline V lookup: CDR1 SNHLY, CDR2 FYNNEI. The ends lost 7 bases at V and 5 bases at J; junction bases unmatched: 9. CDR3 residues: CASTRRTGTTGELFF. CDR3 nucleotide sequence: TGTGCCAGCACGAGAAGGACAGGGACTACCGGGGAGCTGTTTTTT.

Remarks on this clonotype: This may be a read error: a much more frequent sequence differs by one nucleotide. In this CDR3 the conserved last residue, phenylalanine or tryptophan, is missing, so a read error is likely. J is TRBJ2-7 and V is TRBV2; 10 positions agree with TRBD2. Trimming at V came to 2 bases and at J to 2 bases, leaving 6 bases not matched to a gene. The CDR3 runs to 16 residues. Per germline, CDR1 SNHLY and CDR2 FYNNEI. The CDR3 loop is CASSELWTSGTYEQYL. The CDR3 DNA is TGTGCCAGCAGTGAACTCTGGACTAGCGGAACCTACGAGCAGTACCTC.

On this clonotype itself: A read error may produce the germline difference seen at one junction end. The chain is built from TRBV25-1 and TRBJ2-2; 8 positions agree with TRBD1. CDR3 size: 19 residues. Germline loops: CDR1 MGHDK, CDR2 SYGVNS. CDR3 nucleotides: TGTGCCAGCAGCGAACAATTGACCCGGACAGGGCATACCCCCGGGGAGCTGTTCTTT. It codes for CASSEQLTRTGHTPGELFF.